A selection of T cell receptor beta chains follows, all from one sample in a study of CD8 T cells in ankylosing spondylitis. TCRdb re-called the 5' RACE reads through MiXCR, storing one row per CDR3 protein. The table shows roughly 700,000 distinct CDR3 sequences, with around a fifth occurring only once. The sequencing input was blood, either unsorted or a sorted T cell fraction (not recorded which). The receptors were sampled from a male donor with ankylosing spondylitis. CDR3s include the opening cysteine and the closing phenylalanine or tryptophan. The D gene is left open where the match is weak. Clone size is shown for a subset of rows, as once, few, many or a class of expanded clone.

j_call | d_call | clone_size | v_call | cdr3_aa | cdr3_nt
TRBJ2-5 | NA | few | TRBV5-1 | CASSRGLSLQETQYF | TGCGCCAGCAGCCGGGGGTTGTCCCTCCAAGAGACCCAGTACTTC
TRBJ1-6 | TRBD1 | NA | TRBV28 | CASSLSVGGGQGYVNESPLHF | TGTGCCAGCAGTTTATCCGTAGGAGGAGGACAGGGGTACGTGAATGAGTCACCCCTCCACTTT
TRBJ2-1 | NA | few | TRBV4-1 | CASSQGGGGEQFF | TGCGCCAGCAGCCAGGGAGGCGGTGGCGAGCAGTTCTTC
TRBJ2-2 | TRBD1 | NA | TRBV2 | CASRLGTGHTGELFF | TGTGCCAGCAGGCTCGGGACAGGTCACACCGGGGAGCTGTTTTTT
TRBJ1-3 | NA | few | TRBV6-1 | CASSGERGGNTIYF | TGTGCCAGCAGCGGTGAACGGGGCGGAAACACCATATATTTT
TRBJ1-4 | NA | few | TRBV12-3/TRBV12-4 | CASSFEAGRGEKLFF | TGTGCCAGCAGTTTCGAGGCGGGAAGGGGTGAAAAACTGTTTTTT
TRBJ2-5 | TRBD2 | NA | TRBV13 | CASSSRLAEQETQYF | TGTGCCAGCAGCTCCCGACTAGCGGAACAAGAGACCCAGTACTTC
TRBJ2-1 | TRBD2 | few | TRBV20-1 | CSARDRKRGSYNEQFF | TGCAGTGCTAGAGATCGAAAGCGGGGGTCCTACAATGAGCAGTTCTTC
TRBJ2-7 | NA | few | TRBV13 | CASSSDPREQYF | TGTGCCAGCAGCTCCGACCCGCGGGAGCAGTACTTC
TRBJ1-1 | TRBD1 | few | TRBV5-6 | CASSWDRANTEAFF | TGTGCCAGCAGCTGGGACAGGGCGAACACTGAAGCTTTCTTT
TRBJ1-5 | TRBD1 | few | TRBV20-1 | CSATGQGAANQPQHF | TGCAGTGCTACGGGACAGGGGGCCGCTAATCAGCCCCAGCATTTT
TRBJ1-2 | NA | NA | TRBV7-2 | CASSWGDGYYGYTF | TGTGCCAGCAGCTGGGGGGACGGGTACTATGGCTACACCTTC
TRBJ2-5 | TRBD2 | once | TRBV5-1 | CASSEPSGGASETQYF | TGCGCCAGCAGCGAACCCAGCGGGGGGGCCTCAGAGACCCAGTACTTC
TRBJ1-2 | NA | NA | TRBV28 | CASSLGEKYGYTF | TGTGCCAGCAGTTTAGGAGAGAAATATGGCTACACCTTC
TRBJ2-1 | TRBD1 | NA | TRBV6-1 | CASSENRGRLGWDEQFF | TGTGCCAGCAGTGAAAACAGGGGGCGATTAGGGTGGGATGAGCAGTTCTTC
TRBJ2-3 | TRBD1 | NA | TRBV3-1 | CASSHKQGAFGDMQYF | TGTGCCAGCAGCCATAAACAGGGGGCTTTTGGAGATATGCAGTATTTT
TRBJ2-1 | TRBD2 | few | TRBV7-9 | CASSRLAGGAGNEQFF | TGTGCCAGCAGCAGACTAGCGGGGGGCGCTGGTAATGAGCAGTTCTTC
TRBJ1-2 | TRBD1 | few | TRBV24-1 | CATSDPPRPTGIVGYTF | TGTGCCACCAGTGATCCACCGCGCCCGACAGGGATCGTAGGCTACACCTTC
TRBJ1-6 | TRBD1 | few | TRBV2 | CASSEEQGARSPLHF | TGTGCCAGCAGTGAAGAACAGGGGGCAAGGTCACCCCTCCACTTT
TRBJ2-3 | TRBD2 | few | TRBV12-3/TRBV12-4 | CASLHSGRTTDTQYF | TGTGCCAGCCTCCATAGCGGGAGGACCACAGATACGCAGTATTTT
TRBJ2-2 | NA | NA | TRBV5-5 | CASSLGGLWTGELFF | TGTGCCAGCAGCTTGGGCGGGTTATGGACCGGGGAGCTGTTTTTT
TRBJ2-7 | NA | few | TRBV10-3 | CAISGASYEQYF | TGTGCCATCAGTGGGGCTTCCTACGAGCAGTACTTC
TRBJ2-1 | NA | many | TRBV19 | CASSWDNEQFF | TGTGCCAGTAGTTGGGACAATGAGCAGTTCTTC
TRBJ2-1 | NA | NA | TRBV4-1 | CASSQERVPYNEQFF | TGCGCCAGCAGCCAGGAGAGGGTCCCCTACAATGAGCAGTTCTTC
TRBJ2-3 | NA | NA | TRBV14 | CASNRGSTDTQYF | TGTGCCAGCAACCGGGGGAGCACAGATACGCAGTATTTT
TRBJ1-4 | NA | few | TRBV7-9 | CASSPFGKAEANEKLFF | TGTGCCAGCAGCCCATTTGGGAAGGCCGAGGCTAATGAAAAACTGTTTTTT
TRBJ2-3 | NA | NA | TRBV27 | CASSFAGLTSTDTQYF | TGTGCCAGCAGTTTTGCGGGACTGACTAGCACAGATACGCAGTATTTT
TRBJ1-1 | NA | NA | TRBV7-9 | CASSLLAGETEAFF | TGTGCCAGCAGCTTATTGGCAGGAGAGACTGAAGCTTTCTTT
TRBJ2-2 | TRBD2 | NA | TRBV20-1 | CSAASAGVGTGELFF | TGCAGTGCTGCCTCAGCGGGAGTTGGCACCGGGGAGCTGTTTTTT
TRBJ1-5 | NA | NA | TRBV20-1 | CSATRRGSNQPQHF | TGCAGTGCCACCCGACGGGGTAGCAATCAGCCCCAGCATTTT
TRBJ1-6 | NA | NA | TRBV14 | CASSQLRVNSPLHF | TGTGCCAGCAGCCAGCTCAGGGTTAATTCACCCCTCCACTTT
TRBJ2-3 | TRBD2 | few | TRBV20-1 | CSARPEAGATDTQYF | TGCAGTGCTAGACCTGAAGCGGGAGCTACCGATACGCAGTATTTT
TRBJ1-1 | NA | many | TRBV6-4 | CASSVTANTEAFF | TGTGCCAGCAGTGTGACAGCCAACACTGAAGCTTTCTTT
TRBJ2-1 | NA | NA | TRBV20-1 | CSAIGLATYNEQFF | TGCAGTGCTATAGGGCTAGCAACCTACAATGAGCAGTTCTTC
TRBJ1-2 | NA | NA | TRBV5-1 | CASSLGGDIENYGYTF | TGCGCCAGCAGCTTGGGAGGGGACATCGAGAACTATGGCTACACCTTC
TRBJ2-1 | TRBD2 | NA | TRBV20-1 | CSARELAGGRNEQFF | TGCAGTGCTAGAGAACTAGCGGGGGGGCGGAATGAGCAGTTCTTC